Below, 2 T cell receptor beta chains from the same sample are listed, as sequenced in a study of T-cell reconstitution after alpha-beta-depleted transplantation in children. During its preparation, the TCRbeta library received unique molecular identifiers. TCRdb reanalysed the PCR reads using MiXCR and keeps one entry per CDR3 protein. The sample has roughly 150,000 distinct CDR3 sequences; 8.5% to 14% are singletons. Sequencing was performed on PBMCs, taken before TCRalphabeta/CD19-depleted stem cell transplant. All receptors derive from a boy younger than 10 with acute myeloid leukemia, due to receive a stem cell transplant.

This clonotype was detected ten times or more. This sequence joins TRBV12-3 or TRBV12-4 and TRBJ1-5; D unclear. The CDR3 consists of 12 residues. V was clipped by 1 base and J by 5 bases, with 3 bases between them. CDR3: CASSLGYQPQHF. CDR3 coding DNA: TGTGCCAGCAGTTTAGGGTATCAGCCCCAGCATTTT.

At least ten counts were recorded for this clonotype. The rearrangement links TRBV20-1 to TRBJ1-1, with 7 bases that match TRBD1. Germline V gene data show CDR1 as DFQATT and CDR2 as SNEGSKA (reference sequence). This CDR3 is 17 amino acids long. V trimming: 0 bases; J trimming: 2 bases; junction bases outside the gene matches: 12. CDR3 amino acids: CSARDPKTGIDNTEAFF. The DNA for the CDR3 is TGCAGTGCTAGAGATCCGAAGACAGGGATAGATAACACTGAAGCTTTCTTT.